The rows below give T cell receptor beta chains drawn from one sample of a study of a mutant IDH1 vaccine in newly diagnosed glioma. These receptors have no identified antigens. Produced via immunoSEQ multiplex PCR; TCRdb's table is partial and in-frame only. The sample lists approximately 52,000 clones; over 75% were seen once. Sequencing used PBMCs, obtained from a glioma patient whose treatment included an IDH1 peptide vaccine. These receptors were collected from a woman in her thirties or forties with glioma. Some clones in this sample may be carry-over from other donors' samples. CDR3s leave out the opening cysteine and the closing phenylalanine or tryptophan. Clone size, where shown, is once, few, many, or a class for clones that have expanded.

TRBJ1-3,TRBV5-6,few,ASSLGSGNTIY
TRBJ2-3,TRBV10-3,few,AISEPRGADTQY
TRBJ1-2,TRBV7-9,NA,ASSLDGPPHGYT
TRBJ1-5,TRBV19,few,ASSTFDRPQH
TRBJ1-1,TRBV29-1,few,SVDMGRNTEAF
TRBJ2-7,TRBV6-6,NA,ASASGGRGYEQY
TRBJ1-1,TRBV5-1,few,ASNWGQDTEAF
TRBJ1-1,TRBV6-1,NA,ASSVGQGAYDTEAF
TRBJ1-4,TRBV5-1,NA,ASSRDPGQTSNEKLF
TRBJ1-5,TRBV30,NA,AWSPRETGGSWNQPQH
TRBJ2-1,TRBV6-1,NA,ASSYGGSYNEQF
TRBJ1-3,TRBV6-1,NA,ASSETLGGNTIY
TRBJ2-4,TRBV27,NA,ASGELGGEQHIQY
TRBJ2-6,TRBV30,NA,AWSGAGEKGANVLT
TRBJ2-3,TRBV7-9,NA,ASSPRGGTQY
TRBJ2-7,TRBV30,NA,AWSLGGEVYEQY
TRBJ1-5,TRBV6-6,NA,ASTPGVGQPQH
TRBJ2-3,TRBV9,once,ASSVGGTGLSYTQY
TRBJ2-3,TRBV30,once,AWGGQTDTQY
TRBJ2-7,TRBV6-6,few,ASTPGQPLLKQY
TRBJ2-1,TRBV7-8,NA,ASSLASSREQF
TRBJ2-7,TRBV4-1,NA,ASSPHSYEQY
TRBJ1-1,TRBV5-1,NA,ASSLYMNTEAF
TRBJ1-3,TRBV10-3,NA,AISDYVREPSGNTIY
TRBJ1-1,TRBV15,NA,ASGGGLNTEAF
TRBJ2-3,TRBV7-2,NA,ASSRPAAGGYTDTQY